The sequence of this T cell receptor beta chain was determined in a study of CD8 T cells in Susac syndrome. Random hexamers were used to reverse transcribe 0.5 to 1 ug of RNA. MiXCR, run by TCRdb on the immunoSEQ multiplex PCR reads, gives a single entry per CDR3 protein. The sample consists of about 300,000 distinct CDR3 sequences, 70% to 90% of them appearing once. CD8+ and CD4+ T cells from blood underwent TCR beta sequencing. The germline CDR1 and CDR2 sequences are SGHVT and SQSDAQ. This CDR3 is built from 19 residues. V shed 5 bases, J shed 0 bases, and the junction held 13 bases outside the gene matches.

The TCR was taken from a human donor with multiple sclerosis. Specimen: CD8+ T cells from PBMCs. The gene calls are TRBV7-4 and TRBJ1-4; 9 bases fit TRBD1. The CDR3 region is CASSPTRQGGGSTNEKLFF. CDR3 sequence (DNA): TGTGCCAGCAGCCCAACACGACAGGGGGGAGGATCAACTAATGAAAAACTGTTTTTT.